This paragraph reports one TCR beta chain. Which antigen it targets is not known. No quality values exist for individual bases; no much larger clone is one base distant. For the CD8 naive samples, CD45RO-negative cells were positively selected for CCR7, yielding a CD45RA+CCR7+ population from which TemRA cells were excluded. The donors were healthy, HIV-negative adults with no recently reported acute infections or vaccinations. Every donor was a Caucasian adult living in Nashville, Tennessee, USA. Blood was collected by leukapheresis, and PBMCs were isolated by Ficoll-Histopaque density gradient centrifugation and then cryopreserved in liquid nitrogen vapor phase. Purity and quantity of every magnetically sorted T cell population were checked by analytical flow cytometry. Each sorted fraction had its genomic DNA isolated and then quantified by UV absorbance on a Nanodrop 2000c. From the cysteine through the phenylalanine, the CDR3 covers 14 amino acids. Just CDR3 DNA is preserved here, 42 bases in frame from base 1. V is shortened by 1 base, J by 4 bases, and the region joining them spans 8 bases. The germline V gene provides CDR1 MGHRA and CDR2 YSYEKL.

This entry comes from a study of shared clonotypes between healthy human individuals (dated by TCRdb to 2020 to 2021). A note on the overall study: A couple of women and a few men aged 18 to 49 years were included in the cohort. For each donor, CD4 naive and CD4 memory were each run on three plates, CD8 naive on two plates, and CD8 memory on one plate. To estimate repertoire size and how much clonotype sharing occurs between individuals, the study deeply sequenced the blood TCR repertoires of several healthy adults. To increase sequencing depth and limit assay-specific biases, TCR repertoire library preparation and sequencing were carried out by different laboratories using diverse techniques. Each donor's leukapheresis produced roughly between roughly 0.85 and 10 billion PBMCs. Points the paper makes about the study in general: Compared with non-shared clonotypes, the clonotypes found in all four sorted-subset donors had higher generation probabilities. Pairwise subsampling indicated that sequencing depth was expected to affect the degree of clonotype sharing among donors. Incomplete sequencing was indicated by rarefaction of sorted-subset datasets, despite the large sequencing depth. When several donors were compared, the shared fraction of clonotypes was around 4.6% for naive CD4, more than 3% for naive CD8, roughly 2.5% for memory CD4, and 0.4% for memory CD8. Larger estimated clonotype richness was generally found for naive subsets than for memory subsets. The genetic and exposure-history diversity represented was limited by the small number of donors. Sampling was restricted to blood, and TCR repertoires in tissue are likely to differ from TCR repertoires in blood.

TCR CDR3 regions were amplified from genomic DNA by multiplex PCR using the deep immunoSEQ assay. For each cell subset, the extracted genomic DNA was distributed evenly across all wells of several immunoSEQ 96-well plates, and each plate served as one replicate. For sorted subsets, 200 to 250 ng genomic DNA, equal to approximately 30,000 T cell genomes, was loaded into each replicate PCR. Purified libraries were quantified with a Qubit 3.0 fluorometer, sized on a Bioanalyzer 2100, and re-quantified with the KAPA Library Quantification kit. Each immunoSEQ 96-well plate was sequenced on its own single-read 150-cycle Illumina NextSeq 550 flow cell. As for the original processing: The immunoSEQ output contained only junctional sequences without quality scores, so filtering could not match that applied to full-length reads. Sequences were annotated with PyIR, a Python wrapper for IgBLAST v1.9, and V/J genes and CDR3 were assigned using IMGT germline references. Reads were filtered out if the reads had weak V/J assignments (E-value above 1e-6), no CDR3, stop codons, out-of-frame junctions, or ambiguous translated residues. A V3J clonotype was defined by an identical inferred V gene, J gene, and CDR3 amino acid sequence. Percentage overlap between repertoires was calculated by dividing the number of shared unique clonotypes by the size of the smaller repertoire. Three approaches were used to assess repertoire richness: RTK rarefaction, the Chao1 estimator, and Recon v2.1 estimates of unobserved clonotypes. For all TCRbeta clonotypes obtained by the gDNA method from four donors, generation probabilities were computed with OLGA. TCRdb provides this immuneACCESS table in a form limited to in-frame rearrangements. Some clones are lacking; in checked studies, under half of them reflect an unresolved V gene, and why the rest are absent is not known. V, J and clone size reflect that table, while D and trimming were determined from the DNA. The sample yields hundreds of thousands of clones; roughly nine tenths were counted once. Roughly 24% of the sample comes from the top ten.

The sequencing input was naive CD8+ T cells sorted from blood. The cell subset or site tag for this specimen amounts to: CD45RA+CCR7+. Recombination connected TRBV4-1 to TRBJ1-5; there is no confident call for the D gene. This clonotype was sampled from a man aged 30 to 39 in good health. The bases read TGCGCCAGCAGCCAAGGACCCATAAATCAGCCCCAGCATTTT. Its protein reads: CASSQGPINQPQHF.